This T cell receptor (beta chain) is from a study of blood T cell repertoires in COVID-19. Overall study: Italy, Spain and the United States were the sources of the convalescent and acute COVID-19 samples.

CDR3 length: 18 amino acids. V lost 3 bases to trimming and J lost 0 bases, with 18 bases between them. In germline, CDR1 is SGHDT, CDR2 YYEEEE. In the study's own analysis: Estimation of nucleated cell counts was performed using reference gene primer amplification. Libraries were prepared by immunoSEQ multiplex PCR; TCRdb keeps only in-frame clonotypes and omits some of them. The V and J calls and clone size come from that table; D and trimming were worked out from the DNA. The table shows under 250,000 clones, with 80% to 90% occurring only once. V usage is TRBV5-6 and J usage is TRBJ1-4, with D possibly TRBD1 on 6 matching bases. Sample: peripheral blood. The receptor was isolated from a man aged 35-49 years with acute or convalescent COVID-19. The CDR3: CASSYRGGLDATNEKLFF. CDR3 sequence (DNA): TGTGCCAGCAGCTACCGAGGGGGATTAGATGCAACTAATGAAAAACTGTTTTTT.